Following are 18 T cell receptor beta chains from one sample sequenced in a study of T cell repertoires in cytomegalovirus infection (dated by TCRdb to 2018 to 2020). Instrument on record: Illumina HiSeq 1500. TCRdb handled the public reads itself, with Q25 trimming in fastp and clone calling in MiXCR, and kept productive beta chains. Each CDR3 protein appears once, grouped with its most common genes and DNA. The sample table shows some 480,000 distinct CDR3 sequences, and roughly 34% are seen once. Roughly 17% of the sample goes to the ten largest clones. What these receptors recognize is not known. The sample's treatment or condition label is to be understood as: in vitro stimulation with specific CMV peptide epitopes to enrich CMV-specific T cells. Sequencing was performed on cultured PBMCs, taken from culture after CMV antigen stimulation. The receptor source for this set is a human donor in good health (CMV status not recorded). Some clones in this sample may be carry-over from other donors' samples.

CDR3 sequence (DNA): TGCGCCAGCAGCCAAGTAGGGTGGACTGAAGCTTTCTTT. Encoded protein: CASSQVGWTEAFF. V usage is TRBV4-1 and J usage is TRBJ1-1; D gene unclear. V was cut by 1 base and J by 5 bases, with 8 bases left in between. The CDR3 loop spans 13 amino acids. Germline lookup yields CDR1 MGHRA and CDR2 YSYEKL.

V gene TRBV6-2 or TRBV6-3 combines with J gene TRBJ2-2; D is ambiguous. The germline gives CDR1 MNHEY, CDR2 SVGEGT. The CDR3 contains 17 residues. Trimming left V 8 bases short and J 0 bases short, with 19 bases between. The CDR3 nucleotides read TGTGCCAGCGGAAGCCTGCGACAAGTTTCGAACACCGGGGAGCTGTTTTTT. It specifies CASGSLRQVSNTGELFF.

This clonotype was counted only a few times. The chain carries TRBV19 and TRBJ1-6; possibly TRBD1 for D (6 bases). CDR3 size: 15 residues. Trimming took 3 bases from V and 7 from J, leaving 13 bases between them. The germline V gene has CDR1 LNHDA and CDR2 SQIVND (reference sequence). The CDR3 loop is CASSIRGGRNSPLHF. Written as DNA, the CDR3 is TGTGCCAGTAGTATCAGGGGTGGGAGGAATTCACCCCTCCACTTT.

The V and J genes are TRBV24-1 and TRBJ2-5; TRBD1 agrees at 9 bases. This CDR3 spans 15 amino acids. Germline CDR1 reads KGHDR; CDR2 reads SFDVKD. Trimming cost V 4 bases and J 4 bases; bases outside gene matches: 6. In DNA, the CDR3 is TGTGCCACCAGTGACCGGACAGGGGCTGGAGAGACCCAGTACTTC. The encoded protein is CATSDRTGAGETQYF.

This sequence joins TRBV27 and TRBJ2-6; D not resolved. The CDR3 sequence is 21 residues long. Germline V gene data show CDR1 as MNHEY and CDR2 as SMNVEV (reference sequence). Trimming stripped 2 bases from V and 0 bases from J, with 23 bases between. The CDR3 loop is CASSLGFGKGTPFSGANVLTF. The CDR3 DNA is TGTGCCAGCAGTTTAGGTTTTGGGAAGGGCACTCCATTCTCTGGGGCCAACGTCCTGACTTTC.

J is TRBJ1-1 and V is TRBV6-5, with TRBD1 matching 7 bases. V trimming: 0 bases; J trimming: 6 bases; junction bases outside the gene matches: 4. There are 14 residues in the CDR3. Germline CDR1 MNHEY, CDR2 SVGAGI. DNA of the CDR3: TGTGCCAGCAGTTACTCGAAGAGGGGGCCTGAAGCTTTCTTT. This codes for CASSYSKRGPEAFF.

This clonotype was detected once. The chain links TRBV5-6 to TRBJ1-4, with TRBD1 matching 9 bases. CDR1 and CDR2 from the germline V gene are SGHDT and YYEEEE. V shed 4 bases, J shed 8 bases, and the junction held 9 bases outside the gene matches. The CDR3 has 15 amino acids. CDR3 sequence reads: CASSADRGVKEKLFF. CDR3 nucleotide sequence: TGTGCCAGCAGCGCGGACAGGGGAGTCAAGGAAAAACTGTTTTTT.

This clonotype was counted only a few times. This rearrangement joins TRBV11-2 to TRBJ2-7; D gene uncertain. CDR1 and CDR2 from the germline V gene are SGHAT and FQNNGV. Trimming took off 5 bases at V and 5 bases at J, with 16 bases between the two ends. CDR3 length: 14 residues. The CDR3 protein is CASSPTSRPHEQYV. CDR3 nucleotide sequence: TGTGCCAGCAGCCCTACCTCAAGGCCGCACGAGCAGTACGTC.

This clonotype was found a few times. The V and J genes are TRBV10-3 and TRBJ2-3; D is undetermined. There are 12 residues in the CDR3. Trimming cost V 8 bases and J 4 bases, with 10 bases left between them. Per the germline V gene, CDR1 is ENHRY and CDR2 is SYGVKD. The CDR3 sequence is CAIRSTADTQYF. The DNA of the CDR3 is TGTGCCATCCGGAGTACCGCAGATACGCAGTATTTT.

The J gene is TRBJ1-4, the V gene TRBV6-5; perhaps TRBD1 as D (6 bases). Germline V lookup: CDR1 MNHEY, CDR2 SVGAGI. V dropped 5 bases and J dropped 8 bases, with 6 bases sitting between them. The CDR3 contains 11 residues. Written as DNA, the CDR3 is TGTGCCAGCAGTCAGGGGGAAAAACTGTTTTTT. It translates to CASSQGEKLFF.

This clonotype has a handful of counts. This chain joins TRBV7-6 and TRBJ2-2; D is unresolved. Per germline, CDR1 SGHVS and CDR2 FNYEAQ. This CDR3 has 15 residues. V was clipped by 5 bases and J by 3 bases, with 13 bases between them. The CDR3 DNA is TGTGCCAGCAGCCTAGACTTTCTCGACACCGGGGAGCTGTTTTTT. It translates to CASSLDFLDTGELFF.

This clonotype was seen a few times. The chain combines TRBV7-2 with TRBJ2-7; 9 bases match TRBD2. This CDR3 has 15 residues. With V trimmed by 5 bases and J by 1 base, 6 bases remained unmatched. Looked up from germline, CDR1 is SGHTA and CDR2 is FQGNSA. The CDR3 coding sequence is TGTGCCAGCAGCCCCTTGCGGGAGGGGTCCTACGAGCAGTACTTC. Translated, it gives CASSPLREGSYEQYF.

This clonotype was observed a few times. This chain uses TRBV27 with TRBJ2-1, with 11 bases matching TRBD2. Germline CDR1 is MNHEY and CDR2 is SMNVEV (reference sequence). V lost 0 bases, J lost 9 bases, and 4 bases stayed unmatched. This CDR3 is built from 15 residues. This CDR3 reads CASSLSLAGGVEQFF. Here the CDR3 DNA reads TGTGCCAGCAGTTTATCCCTAGCGGGAGGCGTTGAGCAGTTCTTC.

The chain is built from TRBV4-1 and TRBJ2-1; TRBD2 matches 11 bases. Germline values: CDR1 MGHRA, CDR2 YSYEKL. This CDR3 comprises 20 residues. The ends lost 4 bases at V and 1 base at J; junction bases unmatched: 15. CDR3 sequence (DNA): TGCGCCAGCAGCCTCGATACCCTCGGGACTAGCGGTTTTTCCTACAATGAGCAGTTCTTC. Its translation is CASSLDTLGTSGFSYNEQFF.

This clonotype came up a few times. This chain joins TRBV5-1 and TRBJ2-1; 7 bases agree with TRBD2. This CDR3 region has 17 residues. V lost 1 base, J lost 0 bases, and 7 bases stayed unmatched. Germline CDR1 reads SGHRS; CDR2 reads YFSETQ. The CDR3 nucleotides read TGCGCCAGCAGCTTGAACGGACTAGGGAGCTCCTACAATGAGCAGTTCTTC. Its translation is CASSLNGLGSSYNEQFF.

The chain combines TRBV7-2 with TRBJ2-7; maybe TRBD1 (5 bases). With 2 bases removed from V and 0 bases from J, the gap between germline ends came to 8 bases. Germline V gene sequence: CDR1 SGHTA, CDR2 FQGNSA. The CDR3 length is 14 residues. CDR3 residues: CASSLYRNSYEQYF. The CDR3 coding sequence is TGTGCCAGCAGCTTATACAGGAACTCCTACGAGCAGTACTTC.

This chain uses TRBV3-1 with TRBJ1-2; the D gene is possibly TRBD1 (6 bases). Germline CDR1 is LGHDT and CDR2 is YNNKEL (reference sequence). The CDR3 loop spans 15 amino acids. Trimming stripped 1 base from V and 2 bases from J, with 11 bases between. The chain's CDR3 is CASSQAQGLNYGYTF. The DNA of the CDR3 is TGTGCCAGCAGCCAAGCCCAGGGGTTGAACTATGGCTACACCTTC.

This clonotype was detected ten times or more. The chain employs TRBV7-2 and TRBJ1-2; D gene unclear. The CDR3 is 15 amino acids. The V and J ends lost 0 bases and 5 bases respectively, with 13 bases between them. CDR1 is SGHTA and CDR2 is FQGNSA in the germline V gene. The CDR3 region is CASSLAPGSPYGYTF. In nucleotides, the CDR3 is TGTGCCAGCAGCTTAGCACCCGGCTCACCTTATGGCTACACCTTC. Combining the CDR3 with reference TRBV7-2 and TRBJ1-2 gives the whole variable domain GAGVSQSPSNKVTEKGKDVELRCDPISGHTALYWYRQSLGQGLEFLIYFQGNSAPDKSGLPSDRFSAERTGGSVSTLTIQRTQQEDSAVYLCASSLAPGSPYGYTFGSGTRLTVV.